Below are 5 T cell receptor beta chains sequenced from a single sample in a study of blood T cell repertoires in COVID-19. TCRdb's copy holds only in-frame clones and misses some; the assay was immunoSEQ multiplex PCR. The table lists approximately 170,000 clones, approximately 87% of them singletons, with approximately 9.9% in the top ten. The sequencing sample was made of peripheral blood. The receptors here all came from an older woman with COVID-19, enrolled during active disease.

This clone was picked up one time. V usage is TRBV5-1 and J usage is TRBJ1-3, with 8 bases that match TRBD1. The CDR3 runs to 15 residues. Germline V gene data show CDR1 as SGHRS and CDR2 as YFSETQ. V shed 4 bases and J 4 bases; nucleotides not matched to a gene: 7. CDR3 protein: CASSLRTGSGNTIYF. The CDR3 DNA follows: TGCGCCAGCAGCCTGAGGACAGGGTCAGGAAACACCATATATTTT.

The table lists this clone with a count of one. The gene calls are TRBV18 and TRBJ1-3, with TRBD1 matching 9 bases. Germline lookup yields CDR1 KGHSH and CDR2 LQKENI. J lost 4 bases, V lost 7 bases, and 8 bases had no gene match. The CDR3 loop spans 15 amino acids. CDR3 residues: CASYSGTGYGNTIYF. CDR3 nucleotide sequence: TGTGCCAGCTATTCTGGGACAGGGTACGGAAACACCATATATTTT.

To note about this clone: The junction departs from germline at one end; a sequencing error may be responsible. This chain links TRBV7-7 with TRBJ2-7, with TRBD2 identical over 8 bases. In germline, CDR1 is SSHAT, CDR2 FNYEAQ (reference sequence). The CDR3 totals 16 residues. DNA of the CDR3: TGTGCTAGCAGCTTAGGGGTAGCGGGACAAGGCGCCGAGCAGTACTTC. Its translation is CASSLGVAGQGAEQYF. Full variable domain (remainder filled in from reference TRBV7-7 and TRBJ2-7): GAGVSQSPRYKVTKRGQDVTLRCDPISSHATLYWYQQALGQGPEFLTYFNYEAQPDKSGLPSDRFSAERPEGSISTLTIQRTEQRDSAMYRCASSLGVAGQGAEQYFGPGTRLTVT.

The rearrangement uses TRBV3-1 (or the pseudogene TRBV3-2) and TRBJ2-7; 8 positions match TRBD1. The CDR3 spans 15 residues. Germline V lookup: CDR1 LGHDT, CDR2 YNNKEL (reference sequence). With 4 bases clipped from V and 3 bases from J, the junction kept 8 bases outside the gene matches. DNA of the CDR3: TGTGCCAGCAGCCTCCTACAGGGGGGTAACTACGAGCAGTACTTC. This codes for CASSLLQGGNYEQYF.

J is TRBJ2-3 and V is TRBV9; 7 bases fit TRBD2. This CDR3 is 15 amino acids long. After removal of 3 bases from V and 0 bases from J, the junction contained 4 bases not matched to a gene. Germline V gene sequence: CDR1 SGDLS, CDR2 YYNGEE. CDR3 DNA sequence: TGTGCCAGCAGCGCAAGCGGGACTAGCACAGATACGCAGTATTTT. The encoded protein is CASSASGTSTDTQYF.